Below are 10 T cell receptor beta chains sequenced from a single sample in a study of T-cell memory formation after mild COVID-19. TCRdb re-derived calls from the 5' RACE reads in MiXCR, one entry per CDR3 protein. Of 250,000 to 300,000 distinct CDR3 sequences in the sample, around 15% were seen once. Input material: PBMCs or a T cell subset sorted from them (not recorded which). These receptors originate from a man between 18 and 35 years old who had mild COVID-19 (a few samples of this study predate the infection). Cell type and time point are not known.

This clonotype has only a few counts. The genes are TRBV7-9 and TRBJ1-3; TRBD1 agrees at 8 bases. Germline V lookup: CDR1 SEHNR, CDR2 FQNEAQ (reference sequence). The CDR3 is made up of 14 amino acids. J lost 0 bases, V lost 5 bases, and 0 bases had no gene match. CDR3 in amino acids: CASSTGGSGNTIYF. The CDR3 region has the DNA TGTGCCAGCAGCACAGGGGGCTCTGGAAACACCATATATTTT.

This clonotype has more than one count but fewer than ten. CDR3 coding DNA: TGTGCCAGCAGTCAGGAGACCGGGCCTAATTCACCCCTCCACTTT. Translating gives CASSQETGPNSPLHF. V is TRBV2 and J is TRBJ1-6; D remains ambiguous. Trimming took 5 bases from V and 6 from J, leaving 14 bases between them. This CDR3 is 15 amino acids long. Germline loops: CDR1 SNHLY, CDR2 FYNNEI.

This chain links TRBV7-2 with TRBJ2-7; D possibly corresponds to TRBD1 (5 bases). The germline CDR1 and CDR2 sequences are SGHTA and FQGNSA. CDR3 length equals 13 residues. V was trimmed by 6 bases and J by 6 bases, leaving 15 bases between them. The CDR3 DNA reads TGTGCCAGCAGGGAAGAGCCGCAGGGCGAGCAGTACGTC. It is translated as CASREEPQGEQYV.

The CDR3 DNA reads as TGTGCCACCAGCAGGGGGATGGGGGTCAGATCCTACGAGCAGTACTTC. As protein: CATSRGMGVRSYEQYF. This sequence joins TRBV15 and TRBJ2-7; the D gene could be TRBD1 or TRBD2 (5 bases each). Trimming pared 3 bases from V and 1 base from J, leaving 16 bases between. Looked up from germline, CDR1 is LNHNV and CDR2 is YYDKDF (reference sequence). The CDR3 runs 16 residues.

This clonotype showed up just a few times. This chain joins TRBV7-6 and TRBJ1-6, with D perhaps TRBD1 (6 bases). The germline V gene has CDR1 SGHVS and CDR2 FNYEAQ. Trimming shortened V by 4 bases and J by 8 bases, and 18 bases separated the two germline ends. The CDR3 loop spans 16 amino acids. As DNA, the CDR3 is TGTGCCAGCAGCTCCCGACAGGCTGGGGGGCATTCACCCCTCCACTTT. Its translation: CASSSRQAGGHSPLHF.

This clonotype has at least ten counts. The J gene is TRBJ2-1, the V gene TRBV6-6; D possibly corresponds to TRBD1 (5 bases). Germline V gene lookup returns CDR1 MNHNY and CDR2 SVGAGI (reference sequence). Trimming stripped 2 bases from V and 3 bases from J, with 17 bases between. The CDR3 runs 17 residues. CDR3 in DNA: TGTGCCAGCAGTTACCCAAGGTCAGGGAAGAGCTACAATGAGCAGTTCTTC. Residues: CASSYPRSGKSYNEQFF.

In its sample, this clonotype was seen once. The chain has TRBV6-2 or TRBV6-3 and TRBJ2-7; D unresolved. The CDR3 is 15 residues long. The V gene lost 2 bases and the J gene lost 5 bases, with 16 bases spanning the gap. CDR1 and CDR2 (germline): MNHEY, SVGEGT. CDR3 nucleotides: TGTGCCAGCAGTTACCGACCACCGACTGTGAACGAGCAGTACTTC. Its translation is CASSYRPPTVNEQYF.

This clonotype was picked up a small number of times. V usage is TRBV9 and J usage is TRBJ2-4; 9 bases align to TRBD2. The germline gives CDR1 SGDLS, CDR2 YYNGEE. Germline trimming cut 2 bases from V and 9 bases from J; bases unmatched to any gene: 6. The CDR3 sequence is 14 residues long. This CDR3 is CASSVGAGGTIQYF. DNA for the CDR3: TGTGCCAGCAGCGTGGGAGCGGGGGGCACCATTCAGTACTTC. Full variable domain (remainder filled in from reference TRBV9 and TRBJ2-4): DSGVTQTPKHLITATGQRVTLRCSPRSGDLSVYWYQQSLDQGLQFLIQYYNGEERAKGNILERFSAQQFPDLHSELNLSSLELGDSALYFCASSVGAGGTIQYFGAGTRLSVL.

The chain joins TRBV7-9 to TRBJ1-2; D is possibly TRBD1 (5 bases). CDR3 size: 11 residues. The V and J ends lost 5 bases and 8 bases respectively, with 9 bases between them. Germline V lookup: CDR1 SEHNR, CDR2 FQNEAQ (reference sequence). CDR3: CASSAYRGYTF. CDR3 bases: TGTGCCAGCAGCGCCTACAGGGGCTACACCTTC. Full variable domain (remainder filled in from reference TRBV7-9 and TRBJ1-2): DTGVSQNPRHKITKRGQNVTFRCDPISEHNRLYWYRQTLGQGPEFLTYFQNEAQLEKSRLLSDRFSAERPKGSFSTLEIQRTEQGDSAMYLCASSAYRGYTFGSGTRLTVV.

This chain connects TRBV4-3 to TRBJ1-2, with unresolved D. CDR3 length: 14 amino acids. Between the trimmed V and J ends, which lost 2 bases and 4 bases, there was a span of 11 bases. Germline V gives CDR1 LGHNA, CDR2 YSLEER. The CDR3 spells CASSQSVDSYGYTF. The CDR3 bases are TGCGCCAGCAGCCAAAGTGTAGATAGCTATGGCTACACCTTC.